A single sample gave rise to the 21 T cell receptor beta chains below, sequenced in a study of a mutant IDH1 vaccine in newly diagnosed glioma. Assay: immunoSEQ multiplex PCR; the TCRdb copy retains only in-frame clones and omits some. The sample carries some 49,000 clones, roughly 72% recorded once. Antigens for these TCRs are unknown. Time point meaning: week 47, end of study. Each dose delivered 300 ug of mutant IDH1 20-mer peptide subcutaneously with imiquimod. Source: PBMCs, taken from a glioma patient whose treatment included an IDH1 peptide vaccine. The receptors derive from a woman aged 35 to 49 with glioma. Some clones in this sample may be carry-over from other donors' samples.

The chain uses TRBV9 and TRBJ2-3; D possibly matches TRBD1 or TRBD2 (5 bases each). Germline CDR1 is SGDLS and CDR2 is YYNGEE. Trimming pared 7 bases from V and 2 bases from J, leaving 17 bases between. The CDR3 extends over 15 amino acids. The CDR3 is CASALSGTDTDTQYF. Written as DNA, the CDR3 is TGTGCCAGCGCCCTTTCCGGGACGGACACAGATACGCAGTATTTT.

A few counts support this clone. The gene calls are TRBV5-6 and TRBJ2-7; 7 bases are a match to TRBD1. Germline trimming cut 5 bases from V and 6 bases from J; bases unmatched to any gene: 8. The CDR3 extends over 13 amino acids. CDR1 is SGHDT, CDR2 YYEEEE, per germline. CDR3 sequence (DNA): TGTGCCAGCAGTCTGGACAGGTCTGGCGAGCAGTACTTC. This sequence encodes CASSLDRSGEQYF.

The chain joins TRBV6-1 to TRBJ1-6, with 8 bases aligning to TRBD1. The CDR3 extends over 14 amino acids. Germline CDR1 MNHNS, CDR2 SASEGT. After removal of 10 bases from V and 5 bases from J, the junction contained 7 bases not matched to a gene. This CDR3 reads CATQDRVHNSPLHF. The CDR3 nucleotides read TGTGCCACCCAGGACAGGGTGCATAATTCACCCCTCCACTTT.

The chain employs TRBV5-1 and TRBJ1-3; D perhaps matches TRBD1 (5 bases). The V gene's germline CDR1 is SGHRS and CDR2 YFSETQ. V was clipped by 4 bases and J by 0 bases, with 14 bases between them. This CDR3 contains 16 residues. The CDR3 coding sequence is TGCGCCAGCAGCCTTATTGGGGCCGACTCTGGAAACACCATATATTTT. It yields the protein CASSLIGADSGNTIYF.

This rearrangement joins TRBV20-1 to TRBJ2-7; no firm D call. The CDR3 consists of 11 residues. Deletions cut 6 bases from V and 5 bases from J, with 11 bases between. Looked up from germline, CDR1 is DFQATT and CDR2 is SNEGSKA (reference sequence). This chain's CDR3 is CSASSGHEQYF. As DNA, the CDR3 is TGCAGTGCATCCTCGGGCCACGAGCAGTACTTC.

V is TRBV11-1 and J is TRBJ2-7; tentatively, D is TRBD2 (6 bases). The CDR3 covers 15 residues. Trimming stripped 4 bases from V and 2 bases from J, with 15 bases between. Per germline, CDR1 SGHAT and CDR2 FQDESV (reference sequence). Here the CDR3 DNA reads TGTGCCAGCAGCTCCAGGGAGGTAATCACCTACGAGCAGTACTTC. The encoded protein is CASSSREVITYEQYF.

The V and J genes are TRBV7-2 and TRBJ1-2; D perhaps matches TRBD1 (6 bases). Germline V gene lookup returns CDR1 SGHTA and CDR2 FQGNSA. The CDR3 has 13 residues. V lost 5 bases and J lost 7, with 14 bases in between. The CDR3 DNA reads as TGTGCCAGCAGCCCGGGGACAAAGTCTGGCTACACCTTC. Translation: CASSPGTKSGYTF.

The table lists this clone with a count of one. The gene calls are TRBV19 and TRBJ1-2, with D possibly TRBD1 on 5 matching bases. CDR3 length: 13 residues. Trimming removed 3 bases from V and 3 bases from J, with 8 bases in between. Germline V gene sequence: CDR1 LNHDA, CDR2 SQIVND (reference sequence). CDR3 sequence reads: CASSMRGDYGYTF. The CDR3 region has the DNA TGTGCCAGTAGTATGAGGGGAGACTATGGCTACACCTTC.

The V gene is TRBV14, the J gene TRBJ1-3; D unresolved. The V gene's germline CDR1 is SGHDN and CDR2 FVKESK. Trimming cost V 4 bases and J 2 bases, with 3 bases left between them. This CDR3 is built from 12 residues. The CDR3 spells CASSRPGNTIYF. CDR3 nucleotides: TGTGCCAGCAGCCGCCCTGGAAACACCATATATTTT.

The gene calls are TRBV7-2 and TRBJ2-5, with 8 nucleotides matching TRBD1. There are 14 residues in the CDR3. V lost 5 bases and J lost 5; bases outside the gene matches: 7. CDR1 and CDR2 (germline): SGHTA, FQGNSA. DNA for the CDR3: TGTGCCAGCAGCCTGACAGGGGTAGCCGAGACCCAGTACTTC. It codes for CASSLTGVAETQYF.

The chain has TRBV27 and TRBJ1-2, with D perhaps matching TRBD1 (5 bases). The germline CDR1 and CDR2 sequences are MNHEY and SMNVEV (reference sequence). Trimming removed 6 bases at V and 13 bases at J, with 18 bases between. The CDR3 extends over 12 amino acids. The DNA of the CDR3 is TGTGCCAGCAGCTCCCAGGGCAACCCTGCCACCTTC. Its translation: CASSSQGNPATF.

DNA for the CDR3: TGTGCCAGCAGCTCGGGACAGAGCTCCTACGAGCAGTACTTC. Amino acids: CASSSGQSSYEQYF. The chain is built from TRBV7-2 and TRBJ2-7; 7 bases fit TRBD1. V shed 4 bases and J 0 bases; nucleotides not matched to a gene: 3. CDR1 is SGHTA and CDR2 is FQGNSA in the germline V gene. The CDR3 length is 14 residues.

This clone was observed a few times. This rearrangement joins TRBV29-1 to TRBJ2-7; D call uncertain. V shed 7 bases and J shed 5 bases, with 18 bases lying between them. Looked up from germline, CDR1 is SQVTM and CDR2 is ANQGSEA. There are 13 residues in the CDR3. CDR3 in amino acids: CSAGWLGKDEQYF. The CDR3 DNA reads as TGCAGCGCCGGGTGGCTGGGCAAGGACGAGCAGTACTTC.

This clone was detected only once. This rearrangement joins TRBV25-1 to TRBJ1-5; D call uncertain. V lost 1 base, J lost 5 bases, and 12 bases lay in between. Germline lookup yields CDR1 MGHDK and CDR2 SYGVNS. This CDR3 spans 15 amino acids. Written as DNA, the CDR3 is TGTGCCAGCAGTGAATGGGTATTAAGGGATCAGCCCCAGCATTTT. Translating gives CASSEWVLRDQPQHF.

This sequence joins TRBV15 and TRBJ2-5, with a possible D match to TRBD2 (5 bases). This CDR3 has 14 residues. Trimming took off 1 base at V and 2 bases at J, with 8 bases between the two ends. The germline CDR1 and CDR2 sequences are LNHNV and YYDKDF (reference sequence). CDR3 nucleotides: TGTGCCACCAGCAGAGGCTCGGGGCAAGAGACCCAGTACTTC. Encoded protein: CATSRGSGQETQYF.

The gene calls are TRBV4-2 and TRBJ1-1, with 12 bases matching TRBD1. The CDR3 sequence is 17 residues long. With V trimmed by 0 bases and J by 13 bases, 15 bases remained unmatched. CDR1 and CDR2 (germline): LGHNA, YNFKEQ. The CDR3: CASSQDSRDRGQGKGFF. In DNA form, the CDR3 reads TGTGCCAGCAGCCAAGATAGCAGGGACAGGGGGCAGGGTAAAGGTTTCTTT.

The chain is built from TRBV11-2 and TRBJ1-2, with D perhaps matching TRBD1 (5 bases). This CDR3 has 15 amino acids. Germline CDR1 is SGHAT and CDR2 is FQNNGV. V lost 1 base and J lost 2, with 11 bases in between. The CDR3 sequence is CASSLGGSLNYGYTF. The CDR3 coding sequence is TGTGCCAGCAGCTTAGGGGGCAGCTTGAACTATGGCTACACCTTC.

This chain connects TRBV6-1 to TRBJ2-7; a possible D gene is TRBD1 (6 bases). This CDR3 contains 14 residues. Trimming shortened V by 1 base and J by 3 bases, and 10 bases separated the two germline ends. The germline CDR1 and CDR2 sequences are MNHNS and SASEGT. The CDR3 region is CASSEDRVSYEQYF. Written as DNA, the CDR3 is TGTGCCAGCAGTGAAGACAGGGTCAGCTACGAGCAGTACTTC.

The rearrangement uses TRBV19 and TRBJ1-2, with D perhaps TRBD1 (5 bases). Germline CDR1 LNHDA, CDR2 SQIVND (reference sequence). This CDR3 comprises 13 residues. V lost 10 bases and J 1 base, leaving 13 bases between the germline ends. DNA of the CDR3: TGTGCCACCCAAGGCAGGGATAACTATGGCTACACCTTC. Residues: CATQGRDNYGYTF.

For this clone: A much larger clone sits a single nucleotide away, making a read error possible. The CDR3 here is CASSLARNTEAFF. The CDR3 nucleotides read TGTGCCAGCAGCTTAGCCCGGAACACTGAAGCTTTCTTT. The chain uses TRBV7-2 and TRBJ1-1; D call uncertain. Germline-derived CDR1 and CDR2 are SGHTA and FQGNSA. Deletions cut 0 bases from V and 1 base from J, with 3 bases between. The CDR3 length is 13 residues.

This clone was detected once. The chain has TRBV29-1 and TRBJ2-4, with D possibly TRBD1 on 6 matching bases. The ends were cut back, 3 bases at V and 4 bases at J, with 13 bases in the middle. Per the germline V gene, CDR1 is SQVTM and CDR2 is ANQGSEA. This CDR3 spans 14 amino acids. The CDR3 DNA reads as TGCAGCGTTGAGGACAGTTACCTTAAAAACATTCAGTACTTC. Its protein product is CSVEDSYLKNIQYF. The full variable domain, completed using reference TRBV29-1 and TRBJ2-4, is SAVISQKPSRDICQRGTSLTIQCQVDSQVTMMFWYRQQPGQSLTLIATANQGSEATYESGFVIDKFPISRPNLTFSTLTVSNMSPEDSSIYLCSVEDSYLKNIQYFGAGTRLSVL.